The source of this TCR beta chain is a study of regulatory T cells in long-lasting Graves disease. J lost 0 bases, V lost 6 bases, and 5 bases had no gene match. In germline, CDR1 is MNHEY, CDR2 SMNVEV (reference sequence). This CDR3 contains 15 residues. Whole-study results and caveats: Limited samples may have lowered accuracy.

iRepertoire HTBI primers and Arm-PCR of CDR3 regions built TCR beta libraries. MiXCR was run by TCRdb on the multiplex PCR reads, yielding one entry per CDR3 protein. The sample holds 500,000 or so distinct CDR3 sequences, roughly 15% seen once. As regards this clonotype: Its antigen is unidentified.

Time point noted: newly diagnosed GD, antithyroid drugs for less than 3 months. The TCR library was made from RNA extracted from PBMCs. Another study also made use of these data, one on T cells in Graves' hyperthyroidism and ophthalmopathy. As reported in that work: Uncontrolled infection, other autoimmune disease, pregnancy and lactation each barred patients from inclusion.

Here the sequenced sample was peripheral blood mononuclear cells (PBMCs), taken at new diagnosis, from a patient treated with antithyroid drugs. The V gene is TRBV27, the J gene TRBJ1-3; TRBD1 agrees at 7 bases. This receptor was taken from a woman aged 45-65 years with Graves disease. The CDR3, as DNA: TGTGCCAGCAGGAGGGACAGCTACTCTGGAAACACCATATATTTT. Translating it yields CASRRDSYSGNTIYF.